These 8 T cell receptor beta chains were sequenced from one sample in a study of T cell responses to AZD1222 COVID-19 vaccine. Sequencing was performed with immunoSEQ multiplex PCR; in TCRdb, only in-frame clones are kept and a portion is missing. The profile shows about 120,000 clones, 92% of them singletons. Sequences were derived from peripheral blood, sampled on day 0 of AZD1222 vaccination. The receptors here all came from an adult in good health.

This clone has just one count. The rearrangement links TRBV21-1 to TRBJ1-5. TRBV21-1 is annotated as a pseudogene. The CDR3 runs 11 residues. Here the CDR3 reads CASSTHQPQHF. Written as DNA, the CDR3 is TGTGCCAGCAGCACACATCAGCCCCAGCATTTT.

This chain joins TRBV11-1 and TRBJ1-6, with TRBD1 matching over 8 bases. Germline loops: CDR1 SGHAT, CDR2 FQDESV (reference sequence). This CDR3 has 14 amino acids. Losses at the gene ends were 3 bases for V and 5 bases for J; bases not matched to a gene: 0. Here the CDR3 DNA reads TGTGCCAGCAGCTTGACAGGGGATAATTCACCCCTCCACTTT. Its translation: CASSLTGDNSPLHF.

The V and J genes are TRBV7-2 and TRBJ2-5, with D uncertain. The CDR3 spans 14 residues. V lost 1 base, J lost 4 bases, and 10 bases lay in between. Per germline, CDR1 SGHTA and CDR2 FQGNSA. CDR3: CASSLVLVGETQYF. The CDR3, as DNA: TGTGCCAGCAGCTTAGTTCTAGTTGGAGAGACCCAGTACTTC.

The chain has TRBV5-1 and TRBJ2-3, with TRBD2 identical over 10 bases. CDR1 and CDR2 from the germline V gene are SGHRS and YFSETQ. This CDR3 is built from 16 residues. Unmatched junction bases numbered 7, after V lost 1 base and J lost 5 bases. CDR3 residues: CASSLTQLAGVDTQYF. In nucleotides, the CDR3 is TGCGCCAGCAGCTTGACACAGCTAGCGGGGGTAGATACGCAGTATTTT. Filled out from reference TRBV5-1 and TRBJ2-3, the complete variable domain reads KAGVTQTPRYLIKTRGQQVTLSCSPISGHRSVSWYQQTPGQGLQFLFEYFSETQRNKGNFPGRFSGRQFSNSRSEMNVSTLELGDSALYLCASSLTQLAGVDTQYFGPGTRLTVL.

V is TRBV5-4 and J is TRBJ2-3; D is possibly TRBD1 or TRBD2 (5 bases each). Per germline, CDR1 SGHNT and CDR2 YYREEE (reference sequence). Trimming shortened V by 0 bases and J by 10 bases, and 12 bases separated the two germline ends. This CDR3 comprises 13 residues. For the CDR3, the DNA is TGTGCCAGCAGCTTGGGGTTGGGGGAAGCGCAGTATTTT. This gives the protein CASSLGLGEAQYF.

In DNA form, the CDR3 reads TGTGCCAGCAGCGAGGATAGCGGGGGGGCCACAGATACGCAGTATTTT. This sequence encodes CASSEDSGGATDTQYF. The V call is TRBV9, the J call TRBJ2-3, with 11 positions matching TRBD2. CDR3 length: 16 residues. V trimming: 3 bases; J trimming: 2 bases; junction bases outside the gene matches: 5. Germline-derived CDR1 and CDR2 are SGDLS and YYNGEE.

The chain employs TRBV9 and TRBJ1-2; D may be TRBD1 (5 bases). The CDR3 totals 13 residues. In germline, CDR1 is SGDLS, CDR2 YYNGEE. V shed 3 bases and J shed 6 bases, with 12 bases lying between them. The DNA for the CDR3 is TGTGCCAGCAGCGCGGGGACGGTGGATGGCTACACCTTC. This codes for CASSAGTVDGYTF.

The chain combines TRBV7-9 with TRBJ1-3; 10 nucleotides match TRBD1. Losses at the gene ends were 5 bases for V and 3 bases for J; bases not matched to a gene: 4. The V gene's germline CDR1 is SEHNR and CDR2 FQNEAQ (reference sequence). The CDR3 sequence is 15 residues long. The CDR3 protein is CASSVGQGGGNTIYF. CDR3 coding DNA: TGTGCCAGCAGCGTCGGACAGGGGGGTGGAAACACCATATATTTT.